This T cell receptor beta chain emerged from a study of T cell repertoires in cytomegalovirus infection (dated by TCRdb to between 2018 and 2020). In the study overall: Donor HLA type was relevant to the analysis, because carriage of CMV infection together with the matching HLA type was indicated by public TCR beta signatures. Broad study findings and their caveats: The ex vivo response was dominated by HLA-C-restricted CMV-specific TCR beta clonotypes, and the single most frequent clonotype in two of eight donors was supplied by these HLA-C-restricted clonotypes. Carriers of CMV infection plus the relevant HLA type were discriminated by the cumulative frequency of public TCR beta family members in the study cohort and in an independent approximately 360-donor cohort.

In this sample, this clonotype turned up a few times. The antigen this receptor binds is unknown. No base-level quality is on record; no much larger clone is a single base apart. The germline V gene provides CDR1 MNHNS and CDR2 SASEGT. The junction carries 13 bases between V and J, which are trimmed by 10 bases and 3 bases respectively. The CDR3 contains 12 residues, cysteine and phenylalanine counted. CDR3 DNA only is kept here, 36 bases in frame from base 1. The sequencer listed for this sample is Illumina HiSeq 1500. TCRdb ran its own pipeline on the public reads, namely fastp trimming at Q25 and MiXCR clone calling, and kept in-frame beta chains. Entries are consolidated by CDR3 protein sequence, retaining the most common genes and DNA. Present in this sample are 740,000 or so distinct CDR3 sequences, about a third of which were seen just once. The ten top clones hold 2.8% of the sample.

The material sequenced was PBMCs. The sequence was obtained from a human donor in good health (CMV status not recorded). Some clones in this sample may be carry-over from other donors' samples. The V gene is TRBV6-1 and the J gene is TRBJ2-7; TRBD1 could be the D gene, as 5 bases match. Read as DNA, the sequence is TGTGCCACCCGACAGACAAGCTACGAGCAGTACTTC. This sequence encodes CATRQTSYEQYF.